The next 30 T cell receptor beta chains were all read from a single sample in a study of blood T cell repertoires in COVID-19. Data came from immunoSEQ multiplex PCR; TCRdb stores just in-frame clones and leaves some out. Here the sample spans some 96,000 clones, around four fifths being singletons. The material sequenced was peripheral blood. The receptors come from a woman in her seventies with acute or convalescent COVID-19.

This clone was seen ten or more times. The chain joins TRBV2 to TRBJ1-1; no clear D. CDR1 and CDR2 from the germline V gene are SNHLY and FYNNEI. The CDR3 spans 20 residues. Trimming took off 3 bases at V and 0 bases at J, with 26 bases between the two ends. The CDR3 loop reads CASSDPKGVPNLNMNTEAFF. The CDR3 DNA reads TGTGCCAGCAGTGATCCTAAGGGAGTACCGAACCTAAATATGAACACTGAAGCTTTCTTT.

The chain employs TRBV19 and TRBJ1-1; D is undetermined. The CDR3 is 14 residues long. V was trimmed by 3 bases and J by 1 base, leaving 9 bases between them. From germline, CDR1 is LNHDA and CDR2 SQIVND (reference sequence). The CDR3 nucleotides read TGTGCCAGTAGTATCCGGCAGGAGAACACTGAAGCTTTCTTT. Amino acid sequence: CASSIRQENTEAFF.

The rearrangement joins TRBV9 to TRBJ2-7, with D maybe TRBD2 (5 bases). V was clipped by 6 bases and J by 6 bases, with 25 bases between them. Germline-derived CDR1 and CDR2 are SGDLS and YYNGEE. This CDR3 is 16 amino acids long. CDR3 in amino acids: CASTGSGRLSPREQYV. The CDR3 nucleotides read TGTGCCAGCACAGGCTCGGGGAGACTCTCTCCCCGCGAGCAGTACGTC.

In this sample, this clone turned up once. The chain links TRBV3-1 (or the pseudogene TRBV3-2) to TRBJ2-1; unclear D gene. The V gene lost 0 bases and the J gene lost 12 bases, with 6 bases spanning the gap. The CDR3 runs to 11 residues. Germline-derived CDR1 and CDR2 are LGHDT and YNNKEL (reference sequence). The CDR3 nucleotides read TGTGCCAGCAGCCAAGATAGTAGGCAGTTCTTC. This sequence encodes CASSQDSRQFF.

V is TRBV6-5 and J is TRBJ1-2; 10 positions agree with TRBD1. CDR3 length: 15 residues. Looked up from germline, CDR1 is MNHEY and CDR2 is SVGAGI. With 4 bases clipped from V and 10 bases from J, the junction kept 12 bases outside the gene matches. The CDR3 region has the DNA TGTGCCAGCAGTTCCCCCGCCCGACAGGGGGCCTTCTACACCTTC. Amino acids: CASSSPARQGAFYTF.

The chain employs TRBV5-6 and TRBJ2-7, with TRBD1 matching over 10 bases. The CDR3 is made up of 15 amino acids. Losses at the gene ends were 0 bases for V and 2 bases for J; bases not matched to a gene: 2. Looked up from germline, CDR1 is SGHDT and CDR2 is YYEEEE. As DNA, the CDR3 is TGTGCCAGCAGCTTGGGGGACAGGGGTCCCTACGAGCAGTACTTC. Translated, it gives CASSLGDRGPYEQYF.

This chain joins TRBV30 and TRBJ1-2, with TRBD1 identical over 8 bases. In germline, CDR1 is GTSNPN, CDR2 SVGIG (reference sequence). This CDR3 comprises 16 residues. V was pared by 2 bases and J by 4 bases, with 12 bases of the junction left unmatched. The CDR3 loop reads CAWSLDREAGSYGYTF. CDR3 nucleotide sequence: TGTGCCTGGAGTTTGGACAGGGAGGCCGGTAGCTATGGCTACACCTTC.

The chain employs TRBV30 and TRBJ2-3; TRBD1 matches at 9 bases. CDR3 length equals 16 residues. V gave up 5 bases and J gave up 5 bases; unmatched junction bases: 14. Germline-derived CDR1 and CDR2 are GTSNPN and SVGIG (reference sequence). CDR3 nucleotides: TGTGCCTGGGGTCGCGGGACAGGGCCACAACAAGATACGCAGTATTTT. Its protein product is CAWGRGTGPQQDTQYF.

This CDR3 is CASGLKAGQTDTQYF. The CDR3 region has the DNA TGTGCTAGTGGTTTGAAAGCAGGGCAGACAGATACGCAGTATTTT. The chain joins TRBV12-5 to TRBJ2-3, with a possible D match to TRBD1 (5 bases). V was shortened by 2 bases and J by 3 bases, with 12 bases between the two germline ends. Germline V gives CDR1 LGHNT, CDR2 FRNRAP. There are 15 residues in the CDR3.

This clone was picked up a small number of times. The chain recombines TRBV29-1 with TRBJ1-5; D remains unclear. The CDR3 is made up of 13 amino acids. V shed 4 bases and J shed 2 bases, with 9 bases lying between them. Per the germline V gene, CDR1 is SQVTM and CDR2 is ANQGSEA. This chain's CDR3 is CSVGAAGNQPQHF. The CDR3 DNA follows: TGCAGCGTTGGGGCAGCCGGCAATCAGCCCCAGCATTTT.

This clone appeared a few times. V and J are TRBV4-2 and TRBJ1-4, with a possible D match to TRBD1 (6 bases). CDR3 length equals 15 residues. Deletions cut 2 bases from V and 8 bases from J, with 15 bases between. Germline V gene lookup returns CDR1 LGHNA and CDR2 YNFKEQ. The CDR3 spells CASSQSSGVEEKLFF. The CDR3 bases are TGTGCCAGCAGCCAATCCTCAGGGGTAGAGGAAAAACTGTTTTTT.

The genes are TRBV7-9 and TRBJ1-1; D perhaps matches TRBD1 (6 bases). Germline V gives CDR1 SEHNR, CDR2 FQNEAQ (reference sequence). This CDR3 comprises 13 residues. The ends were cut back, 4 bases at V and 6 bases at J, with 12 bases in the middle. CDR3 sequence: CASSSTQGSEAFF. The CDR3 DNA follows: TGTGCCAGCAGCTCGACACAGGGATCTGAAGCTTTCTTT.

The CDR3 region has the DNA TGTGCCAGCAGCTTAGCGGGTGGAGGAAATTCACCCCTCCACTTT. This translates into CASSLAGGGNSPLHF. J is TRBJ1-6 and V is TRBV7-9; D is unresolved. Germline CDR1 is SEHNR and CDR2 is FQNEAQ (reference sequence). The CDR3 is 15 residues long. The V and J ends lost 0 bases and 7 bases respectively, with 10 bases between them.

DNA of the CDR3: TGTGCTAGTGGTTGGACCCAATCCGGGACAACATATAGCAATCAGCCCCAGCATTTT. This codes for CASGWTQSGTTYSNQPQHF. The chain recombines TRBV12-5 with TRBJ1-5, with D tentatively TRBD1 (6 bases). The germline V and J ends were trimmed by 4 bases and 0 bases, with 22 bases remaining between them. The V gene's germline CDR1 is LGHNT and CDR2 FRNRAP. The CDR3 consists of 19 residues. The full variable domain, rest sourced from reference TRBV12-5 and TRBJ1-5, is DARVTQTPRHKVTEMGQEVTMRCQPILGHNTVFWYRQTMMQGLELLAYFRNRAPLDDSGMPKDRFSAEMPDATLATLKIQPSEPRDSAVYFCASGWTQSGTTYSNQPQHFGDGTRLSIL.

This clone was seen a few times. This sequence joins TRBV7-8 and TRBJ2-7; no reliable D call. The CDR3 extends over 12 amino acids. Trimming cost V 1 base and J 5 bases, with 6 bases left between them. Per germline, CDR1 SGHVS and CDR2 FQNEAQ. Here the CDR3 DNA reads TGTGCCAGCAGCTTAGGGCAAAACGAGCAGTACTTC. Protein sequence: CASSLGQNEQYF.

This clone has a handful of counts. This sequence joins TRBV27 and TRBJ2-7; 8 bases line up with TRBD1. There are 13 residues in the CDR3. With V trimmed by 6 bases and J by 4 bases, 5 bases remained unmatched. Germline lookup yields CDR1 MNHEY and CDR2 SMNVEV (reference sequence). The CDR3 is CASRSGQEYEQYF. As DNA, the CDR3 is TGTGCCAGCAGATCGGGACAGGAGTACGAGCAGTACTTC.

The CDR3 DNA sequence: TGTGCCAGCAGTGATGAACAGACGAACACCGGGGAGCTGTTTTTT. Protein sequence: CASSDEQTNTGELFF. The gene calls are TRBV2 and TRBJ2-2; no clear D gene. Germline V gene sequence: CDR1 SNHLY, CDR2 FYNNEI. This CDR3 comprises 15 residues. With 3 bases removed from V and 0 bases from J, the gap between germline ends came to 8 bases.

The rearrangement links TRBV9 to TRBJ2-1; possibly TRBD1 for D (6 bases). Germline-derived CDR1 and CDR2 are SGDLS and YYNGEE. The germline V and J ends were trimmed by 3 bases and 1 base, with 11 bases remaining between them. The CDR3 has 15 residues. The chain's CDR3 is CASSADRQSYNEQFF. Here the CDR3 DNA reads TGTGCCAGCAGCGCGGACAGACAGTCCTACAATGAGCAGTTCTTC.

This chain joins TRBV23-1 and TRBJ1-1, with TRBD1 matching over 7 bases. Being an ORF, TRBV23-1 has a function that is uncertain. The length of the CDR3 is 15 residues. Unmatched junction bases numbered 5, after V lost 0 bases and J lost 4 bases. The CDR3 DNA sequence: TGCGCCAGCAGTCAATCCCCAGGGGGTGGCACTGAAGCTTTCTTT. This encodes CASSQSPGGGTEAFF.

This clone appeared once. CDR3 nucleotides: TGTGCCTGGAGTCCTATGTATAACACTGAAGCTTTCTTT. As protein: CAWSPMYNTEAFF. The chain has TRBV30 and TRBJ1-1; no clear D. Trimming left V 2 bases short and J 2 bases short, with 9 bases between. CDR1 is GTSNPN and CDR2 is SVGIG in the germline V gene (reference sequence). The CDR3 is 13 residues long.

For the CDR3, the DNA is TGTGCCAGCAGCGTAAAAGCTAGCGGGGAGATCATAGAGTCGGAGACCCAGTACTTC. Residues: CASSVKASGEIIESETQYF. The genes are TRBV9 and TRBJ2-5; 9 nucleotides line up with TRBD2. Per the germline V gene, CDR1 is SGDLS and CDR2 is YYNGEE. CDR3 length: 19 amino acids. V dropped 1 base and J dropped 5; count of bases not matched to a gene: 18.

The rearrangement uses TRBV7-9 and TRBJ1-1; no definite D call. The CDR3 spans 13 residues. Looked up from germline, CDR1 is SEHNR and CDR2 is FQNEAQ (reference sequence). The ends were cut back, 3 bases at V and 5 bases at J, with 10 bases in the middle. In DNA form, the CDR3 reads TGTGCCAGCAGCTTCCTGGGCGGGACTGAAGCTTTCTTT. The encoded protein is CASSFLGGTEAFF.

The V gene is TRBV5-1, the J gene TRBJ2-3, with D possibly TRBD1 on 6 matching bases. V lost 0 bases and J lost 1, with 12 bases in between. This CDR3 is built from 16 residues. CDR1 and CDR2 (germline): SGHRS, YFSETQ. The CDR3 here is CASSLEGRGGTDTQYF. The CDR3 nucleotides read TGCGCCAGCAGCTTGGAGGGCAGGGGTGGCACAGATACGCAGTATTTT.

V gene TRBV5-1 combines with J gene TRBJ1-2, with D tentatively TRBD1 (6 bases). The CDR3 consists of 15 residues. Germline values: CDR1 SGHRS, CDR2 YFSETQ. V was trimmed by 0 bases and J by 2 bases, leaving 11 bases between them. Here the CDR3 DNA reads TGCGCCAGCAGCTTGGATCCGACAGGCAACTATGGCTACACCTTC. Protein sequence: CASSLDPTGNYGYTF.

This clone has only a few counts. The V gene is TRBV19, the J gene TRBJ1-2; D not certain. Trimming pared 3 bases from V and 2 bases from J, leaving 10 bases between. The CDR3 sequence is 14 residues long. From germline, CDR1 is LNHDA and CDR2 SQIVND (reference sequence). For the CDR3, the DNA is TGTGCCAGTAGTATGGCCGGGAACAACTATGGCTACACCTTC. This sequence encodes CASSMAGNNYGYTF.

This chain links TRBV3-1 (or the pseudogene TRBV3-2) with TRBJ1-2, with D possibly TRBD1 on 6 matching bases. The V gene lost 2 bases and the J gene lost 4 bases, with 11 bases spanning the gap. CDR3 size: 14 residues. Germline V gene data show CDR1 as LGHDT and CDR2 as YNNKEL (reference sequence). CDR3 loop: CASSQNRVGYGYTF. The CDR3 DNA reads as TGTGCCAGCAGCCAAAACAGGGTTGGCTATGGCTACACCTTC.

This clone was seen more than once but under ten times. The rearrangement uses TRBV4-1 and TRBJ2-4, with D maybe TRBD2 (6 bases). Germline CDR1 is MGHRA and CDR2 is YSYEKL. The V end lost 0 bases, the J end lost 0 bases, and 12 bases lay between the germline ends. This CDR3 has 17 amino acids. This chain's CDR3 is CASSQDFVGGAKNIQYF. The CDR3 DNA sequence: TGCGCCAGCAGCCAAGATTTTGTGGGGGGAGCCAAAAACATTCAGTACTTC.

The chain employs TRBV3-1 (or the pseudogene TRBV3-2) and TRBJ2-2; the match to TRBD1 covers 10 bases. With 6 bases clipped from V and 7 bases from J, the junction kept 5 bases outside the gene matches. CDR1 is LGHDT, CDR2 YNNKEL, per germline (reference sequence). CDR3 length: 14 amino acids. This chain's CDR3 is CASSPGTGDGELFF. Here the CDR3 DNA reads TGTGCCAGCAGTCCCGGGACAGGGGACGGGGAGCTGTTTTTT.

The V gene is TRBV5-1, the J gene TRBJ2-7; 9 bases are a match to TRBD1. V trimming: 4 bases; J trimming: 4 bases; junction bases outside the gene matches: 6. Germline lookup yields CDR1 SGHRS and CDR2 YFSETQ. The CDR3 runs 14 residues. The DNA of the CDR3 is TGCGCCAGCAGCCCACAGGGGGCGAGATACGAGCAGTACTTC. It is translated as CASSPQGARYEQYF.

The chain combines TRBV5-1 with TRBJ2-4; the D is unclear. Per germline, CDR1 SGHRS and CDR2 YFSETQ. This CDR3 is 14 amino acids long. The V gene lost 0 bases and the J gene lost 3 bases, with 7 bases spanning the gap. The CDR3 nucleotides are TGCGCCAGCAGCTTGGATCTTAGCAAAAACATTCAGTACTTC. Its protein product is CASSLDLSKNIQYF.